This T cell receptor (beta chain) appears in the sequencing data of a study of T cell changes during pregnancy in multiple sclerosis. The germline V and J ends were trimmed by 7 bases and 10 bases, with 13 bases remaining between them. The CDR3 length is 11 residues. CDR1 MNHNY and CDR2 SVGAGI come from the germline V gene (reference sequence). Sequenced by immunoSEQ multiplex PCR; TCRdb stores in-frame clones only, minus some. The sample consists of around 68,000 clones, about nine tenths of them appearing once. The chain joins TRBV6-6 to TRBJ1-1; no reliable D call. Sequenced here: peripheral blood, sampled in the third trimester of pregnancy. This sequence originates from a female donor in good health, enrolled as a control in a pregnancy study. CDR3 protein: CASTSVSGAFF. CDR3 coding DNA: TGTGCCAGCACCTCGGTCTCCGGAGCTTTCTTT.